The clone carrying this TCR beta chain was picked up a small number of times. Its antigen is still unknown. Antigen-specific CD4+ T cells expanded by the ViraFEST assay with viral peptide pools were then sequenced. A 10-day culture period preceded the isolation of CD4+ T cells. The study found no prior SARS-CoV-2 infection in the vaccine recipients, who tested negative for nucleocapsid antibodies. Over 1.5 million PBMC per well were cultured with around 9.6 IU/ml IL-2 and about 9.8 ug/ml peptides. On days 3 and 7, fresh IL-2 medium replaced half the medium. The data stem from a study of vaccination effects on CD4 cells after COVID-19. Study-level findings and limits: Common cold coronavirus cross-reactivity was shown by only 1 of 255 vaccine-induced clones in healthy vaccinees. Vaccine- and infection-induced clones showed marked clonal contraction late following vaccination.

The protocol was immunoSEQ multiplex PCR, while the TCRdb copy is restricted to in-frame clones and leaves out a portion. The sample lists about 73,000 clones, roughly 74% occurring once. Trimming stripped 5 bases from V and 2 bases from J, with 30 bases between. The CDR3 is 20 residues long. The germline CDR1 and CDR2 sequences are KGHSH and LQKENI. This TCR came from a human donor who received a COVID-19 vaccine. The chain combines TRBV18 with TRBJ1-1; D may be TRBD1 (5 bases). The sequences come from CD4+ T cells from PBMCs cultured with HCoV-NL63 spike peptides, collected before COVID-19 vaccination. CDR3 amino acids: CASSTHAPGTVLGVNTEAFF. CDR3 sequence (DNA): TGTGCCAGCTCAACTCACGCACCCGGGACGGTCCTTGGGGTTAACACTGAAGCTTTCTTT. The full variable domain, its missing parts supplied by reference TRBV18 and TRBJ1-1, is NAGVMQNPRHLVRRRGQEARLRCSPMKGHSHVYWYRQLPEEGLKFMVYLQKENIIDESGMPKERFSAEFPKEGPSILRIQQVVRGDSAAYFCASSTHAPGTVLGVNTEAFFGQGTRLTVV.